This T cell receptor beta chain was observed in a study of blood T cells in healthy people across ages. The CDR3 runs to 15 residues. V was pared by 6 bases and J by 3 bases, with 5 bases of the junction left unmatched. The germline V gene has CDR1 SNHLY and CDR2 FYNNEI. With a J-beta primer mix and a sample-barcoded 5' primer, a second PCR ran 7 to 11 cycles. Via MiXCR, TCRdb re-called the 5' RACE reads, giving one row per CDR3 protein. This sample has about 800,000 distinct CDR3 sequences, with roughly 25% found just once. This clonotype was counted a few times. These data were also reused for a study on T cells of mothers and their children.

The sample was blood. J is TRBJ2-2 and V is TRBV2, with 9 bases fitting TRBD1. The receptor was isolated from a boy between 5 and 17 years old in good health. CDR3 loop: CASRKTGGDTGELFF. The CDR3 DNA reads TGTGCCAGCAGGAAGACAGGGGGAGACACCGGGGAGCTGTTTTTT.